This T cell receptor (beta chain) was sequenced in a study of PD-L1 blockade in urothelial cancer. Time point in this sample: pretreatment peripheral blood. Locally advanced or metastatic urothelial carcinoma affected all patients. Per the germline V gene, CDR1 is SGHNT and CDR2 is YYREEE (reference sequence). V dropped 2 bases and J dropped 7 bases, with 4 bases sitting between them. CDR3 length: 11 residues. A spike-in of synthetic TCR analog templates was added to each PCR. The data were produced by immunoSEQ multiplex PCR, yet TCRdb's version contains in-frame clones alone and is incomplete. The data show roughly 130,000 clones, around 84% seen once.

The clonotype originates from a man in his fifties or sixties with urothelial cancer. Sample: PBMCs, taken around atezolizumab (anti-PD-L1) treatment. V is TRBV5-4 and J is TRBJ2-1, with no clear D. In nucleotides, the CDR3 is TGTGCCAGCAGCTTTCTGAATGAGCAGTTCTTC. Translating it yields CASSFLNEQFF.